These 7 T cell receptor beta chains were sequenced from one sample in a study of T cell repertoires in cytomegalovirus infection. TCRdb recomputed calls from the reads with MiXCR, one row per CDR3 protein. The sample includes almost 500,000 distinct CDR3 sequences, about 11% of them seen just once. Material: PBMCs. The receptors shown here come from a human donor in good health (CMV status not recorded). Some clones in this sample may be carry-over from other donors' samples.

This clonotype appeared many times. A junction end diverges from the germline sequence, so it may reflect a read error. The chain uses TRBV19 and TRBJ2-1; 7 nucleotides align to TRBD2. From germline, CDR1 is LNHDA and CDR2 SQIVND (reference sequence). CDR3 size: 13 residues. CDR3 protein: CASREGPFGEQFF. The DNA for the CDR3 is TGTGCAAGTAGGGAGGGGCCCTTTGGTGAGCAGTTCTTC.

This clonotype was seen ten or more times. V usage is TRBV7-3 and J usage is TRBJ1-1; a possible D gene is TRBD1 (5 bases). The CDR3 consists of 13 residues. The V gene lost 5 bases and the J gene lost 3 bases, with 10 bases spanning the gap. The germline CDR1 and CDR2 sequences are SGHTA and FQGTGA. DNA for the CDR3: TGTGCCAGCAGCCTTTTAGGGGACACTGAAGCTTTCTTT. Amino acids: CASSLLGDTEAFF.

The CDR3 DNA reads TGTGCCAGCAGTCAGACGCAGGGTACTGGGACCGGGGAGCTGTTTTTT. Translated: CASSQTQGTGTGELFF. This chain uses TRBV12-3 or TRBV12-4 with TRBJ2-2; perhaps TRBD1 as D (5 bases). The CDR3 runs 16 residues. Trimming took 5 bases from V and 5 from J, leaving 18 bases between them.

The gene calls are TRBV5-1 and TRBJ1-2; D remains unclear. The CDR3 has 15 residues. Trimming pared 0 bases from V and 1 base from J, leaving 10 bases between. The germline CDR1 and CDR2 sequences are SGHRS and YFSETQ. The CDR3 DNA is TGCGCCAGCAGCTTGGGCCGGGTCTTTAACTATGGCTACACCTTC. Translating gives CASSLGRVFNYGYTF.

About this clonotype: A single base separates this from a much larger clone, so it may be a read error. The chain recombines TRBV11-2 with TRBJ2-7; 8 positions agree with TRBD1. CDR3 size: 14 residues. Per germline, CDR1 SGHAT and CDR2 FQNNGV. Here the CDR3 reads CTSLRDRSSYEQYF. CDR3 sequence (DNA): TGTACCAGCCTCCGGGACAGGAGCTCCTACGAGCAGTACTTC. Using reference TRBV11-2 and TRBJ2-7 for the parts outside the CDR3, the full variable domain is EAGVAQSPRYKIIEKRQSVAFWCNPISGHATLYWYQQILGQGPKLLIQFQNNGVVDDSQLPKDRFSAERLKGVDSTLKIQPAKLEDSAVYLCTSLRDRSSYEQYFGPGTRLTVT.

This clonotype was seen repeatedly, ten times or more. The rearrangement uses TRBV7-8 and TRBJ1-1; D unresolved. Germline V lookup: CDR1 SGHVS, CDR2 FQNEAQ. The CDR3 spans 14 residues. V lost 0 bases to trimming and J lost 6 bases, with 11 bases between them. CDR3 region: CASSLATRYAEAFF. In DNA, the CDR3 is TGTGCCAGCAGCTTAGCTACTCGATACGCTGAAGCTTTCTTT.

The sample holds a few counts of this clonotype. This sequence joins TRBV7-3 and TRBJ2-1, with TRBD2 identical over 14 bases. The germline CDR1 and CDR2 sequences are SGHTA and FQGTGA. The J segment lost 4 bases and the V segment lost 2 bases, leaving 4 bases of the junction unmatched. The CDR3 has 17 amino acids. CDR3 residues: CASSLETSGRGYNEQFF. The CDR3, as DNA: TGTGCCAGCAGCTTAGAGACTAGCGGGAGGGGTTACAATGAGCAGTTCTTC.